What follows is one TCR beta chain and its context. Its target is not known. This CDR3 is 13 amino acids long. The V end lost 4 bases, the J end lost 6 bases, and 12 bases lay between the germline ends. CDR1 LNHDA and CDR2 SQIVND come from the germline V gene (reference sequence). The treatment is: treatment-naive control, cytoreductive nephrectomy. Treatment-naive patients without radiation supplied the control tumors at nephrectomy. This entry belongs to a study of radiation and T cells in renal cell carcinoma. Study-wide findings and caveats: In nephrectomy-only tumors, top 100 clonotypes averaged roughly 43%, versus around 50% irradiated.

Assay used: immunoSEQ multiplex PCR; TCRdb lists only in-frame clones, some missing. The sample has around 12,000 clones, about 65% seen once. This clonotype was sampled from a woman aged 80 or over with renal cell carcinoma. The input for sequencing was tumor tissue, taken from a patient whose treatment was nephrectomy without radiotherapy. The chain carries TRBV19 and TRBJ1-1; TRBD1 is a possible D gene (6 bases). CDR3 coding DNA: TGTGCCAGTAGTAAACAGGGTCGCGCTGAAGCTTTCTTT. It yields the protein CASSKQGRAEAFF.